These 17 T cell receptor beta chains share one sample of origin, sequenced in a study of blood T cells in healthy people across ages. A second PCR of roughly 6 to 12 cycles used a sample-barcoded 5' primer and a J-beta primer mix. TCRdb independently ran MiXCR on the 5' RACE reads; one entry per CDR3 protein. In the table there are 1,800,000 or so distinct CDR3 sequences, roughly 43% of which are singletons. The source material was blood. The receptors derive from a human donor in good health.

This clonotype was counted a few times. CDR3 sequence (DNA): TGCGCCAGCAGAAGGACAGCCAACACCGGGGAGCTGTTTTTT. It translates to CASRRTANTGELFF. The chain couples TRBV5-1 to TRBJ2-2; a possible D gene is TRBD1 (6 bases). There are 14 residues in the CDR3. Germline V CDR1 and CDR2: SGHRS, YFSETQ. V lost 5 bases and J 2 bases, leaving 10 bases between the germline ends.

The rearrangement links TRBV20-1 to TRBJ1-2; perhaps TRBD1 as D (5 bases). Germline V gene data show CDR1 as DFQATT and CDR2 as SNEGSKA (reference sequence). The CDR3 contains 12 residues. The V and J ends lost 6 bases and 4 bases respectively, with 12 bases between them. The CDR3 loop is CSAQGEGYGYTF. The CDR3 bases are TGCAGTGCCCAAGGGGAGGGCTATGGCTACACCTTC.

This clonotype showed up just a few times. Given a much more abundant clone one base away, this may be a read error. The J gene is TRBJ1-1, the V gene TRBV7-9, with no clear D. The CDR3 length is 13 residues. Germline V lookup: CDR1 SEHNR, CDR2 FQNEAQ (reference sequence). Trimming stripped 3 bases from V and 1 base from J, with 6 bases between. CDR3 DNA: TGTGCCAGCAGCTTTAACAAGAACACTGAAGCTTTCTTT. Its protein product is CASSFNKNTEAFF.

This clonotype was seen only a few times. The chain is built from TRBV5-1 and TRBJ2-7, with 8 positions matching TRBD1. Trimming removed 4 bases from V and 4 bases from J; junction bases left unmatched: 7. Looked up from germline, CDR1 is SGHRS and CDR2 is YFSETQ. This CDR3 comprises 14 residues. The CDR3 protein is CASSRIGQGYEQYF. The CDR3 DNA reads TGCGCCAGCAGCCGAATCGGACAGGGTTACGAGCAGTACTTC.

This clonotype was counted only a few times. V and J are TRBV4-3 and TRBJ1-2; D is unresolved. V lost 0 bases to trimming and J lost 7 bases, with 15 bases between them. The CDR3 covers 15 residues. CDR1 and CDR2 from the germline V gene are LGHNA and YSLEER. The CDR3 sequence is CASSQEQMAFPGYTF. Written as DNA, the CDR3 is TGCGCCAGCAGCCAAGAACAAATGGCCTTCCCTGGCTACACCTTC.

This clonotype appeared a single time. V usage is TRBV29-1 and J usage is TRBJ1-1; D gene uncertain. This CDR3 is 12 amino acids long. V was cut by 4 bases and J by 6 bases, with 12 bases left in between. The germline CDR1 and CDR2 sequences are SQVTM and ANQGSEA. The DNA of the CDR3 is TGCAGCGTTGTAGGGTCCATCCCTGAAGCTTTCTTT. This codes for CSVVGSIPEAFF.

The chain recombines TRBV25-1 with TRBJ2-1; D may be TRBD2 (7 bases). This CDR3 spans 15 amino acids. Trimming cost V 3 bases and J 10 bases, with 19 bases left between them. CDR1 MGHDK and CDR2 SYGVNS come from the germline V gene. CDR3 DNA sequence: TGTGCCAGCAGTGATTCACGGGGGGCAGGTGAGGAGCAGTTCTTC. This encodes CASSDSRGAGEEQFF.

V gene TRBV28 combines with J gene TRBJ2-1, with a possible D match to TRBD1 (6 bases). The germline gives CDR1 MDHEN, CDR2 SYDVKM. V dropped 3 bases and J dropped 1 base, with 16 bases sitting between them. The CDR3 extends over 17 amino acids. This chain's CDR3 is CASSFPATGSSYNEQFF. The CDR3 DNA reads as TGTGCCAGCAGTTTCCCCGCGACAGGATCTTCCTACAATGAGCAGTTCTTC. Complete variable domain (other parts from reference TRBV28 and TRBJ2-1): DVKVTQSSRYLVKRTGEKVFLECVQDMDHENMFWYRQDPGLGLRLIYFSYDVKMKEKGDIPEGYSVSREKKERFSLILESASTNQTSMYLCASSFPATGSSYNEQFFGPGTRLTVL.

The sample holds a few counts of this clonotype. The chain carries TRBV4-1 and TRBJ2-5, with 8 bases lining up with TRBD1. Trimming took 3 bases from V and 0 from J; bases not matched to a gene: 21. Germline assignment: CDR1 MGHRA and CDR2 YSYEKL. There are 21 residues in the CDR3. The CDR3 sequence: CASSHPDPDREYTPYQETQYF. In nucleotides, the CDR3 is TGCGCCAGCAGCCACCCCGACCCGGACAGGGAATACACCCCGTACCAAGAGACCCAGTACTTC.

V is TRBV20-1 and J is TRBJ2-3; 9 nucleotides line up with TRBD2. The CDR3 contains 16 residues. Germline V gene sequence: CDR1 DFQATT, CDR2 SNEGSKA (reference sequence). V lost 3 bases, J lost 4 bases, and 11 bases stayed unmatched. The CDR3 loop is CSARPGLAPRADTQYF. CDR3 DNA: TGCAGTGCTAGGCCGGGACTAGCCCCACGCGCAGATACGCAGTATTTT.

This clonotype has only a few counts. The J gene is TRBJ1-4, the V gene TRBV6-6, with TRBD1 matching 8 bases. CDR3 size: 14 residues. V trimming: 8 bases; J trimming: 8 bases; junction bases outside the gene matches: 10. The germline V gene has CDR1 MNHNY and CDR2 SVGAGI (reference sequence). In DNA, the CDR3 is TGTGCCAGCCAGTCCGGGACAGGAAGCGAAAAACTGTTTTTT. Amino acid sequence: CASQSGTGSEKLFF.

A few counts support this clonotype. V and J are TRBV15 and TRBJ2-3; D might be TRBD1 (6 bases). The CDR3 has 14 amino acids. Trimming stripped 3 bases from V and 2 bases from J, with 9 bases between. Per germline, CDR1 LNHNV and CDR2 YYDKDF (reference sequence). Written as DNA, the CDR3 is TGTGCCACCAGCAGGGACAGAAACACAGATACGCAGTATTTT. This translates into CATSRDRNTDTQYF.

This chain joins TRBV7-8 and TRBJ2-1; TRBD2 matches 10 bases. V lost 5 bases to trimming and J lost 10 bases; unmatched junction nucleotides: 8. The CDR3 length is 14 residues. The germline gives CDR1 SGHVS, CDR2 FQNEAQ. CDR3 coding DNA: TGTGCCAGCAGCGGACCGGGACTAGCGAGAGAGCAGTTCTTC. Translating gives CASSGPGLAREQFF. Supplemented by reference TRBV7-8 and TRBJ2-1, the full variable domain reads GAGVSQSPRYKVAKRGQDVALRCDPISGHVSLFWYQQALGQGPEFLTYFQNEAQLDKSGLPSDRFFAERPEGSVSTLKIQRTQQEDSAVYLCASSGPGLAREQFFGPGTRLTVL.

The chain couples TRBV20-1 to TRBJ2-5; D might be TRBD1 or TRBD2, each matching 6 bases. V gave up 6 bases and J gave up 3 bases, with 20 bases separating them. CDR1 and CDR2 (germline): DFQATT, SNEGSKA (reference sequence). The CDR3 has 15 residues. The CDR3 spells CSASRGGRLKETQYF. The CDR3 nucleotides read TGCAGTGCCAGCCGAGGGGGGCGGTTGAAAGAGACCCAGTACTTC.

This clonotype was counted once. This rearrangement joins TRBV4-1 to TRBJ2-1; a possible D gene is TRBD2 (6 bases). Trimming took 0 bases from V and 0 from J, leaving 12 bases between them. CDR3 size: 17 residues. Looked up from germline, CDR1 is MGHRA and CDR2 is YSYEKL. CDR3: CASSQDLAESSYNEQFF. For the CDR3, the DNA is TGCGCCAGCAGCCAAGACTTAGCGGAAAGCTCCTACAATGAGCAGTTCTTC.

The CDR3 sequence is CASSKTGRKEGRDTQYF. CDR3 in DNA: TGTGCCAGCAGCAAAACGGGAAGGAAGGAGGGGAGAGATACGCAGTATTTT. The rearrangement uses TRBV21-1 and TRBJ2-3; TRBD2 is the table's D call, not checked against the DNA. TRBV21-1 is reported as a pseudogene. The CDR3 spans 17 residues.

This clonotype was seen once. The chain uses TRBV28 and TRBJ1-2, with TRBD1 matching 7 bases. CDR1 MDHEN and CDR2 SYDVKM come from the germline V gene. V dropped 2 bases and J dropped 5; count of bases not matched to a gene: 11. The CDR3 spans 16 residues. CDR3 nucleotides: TGTGCCAGCAGTTTAGTGGAGGGGGCCCCCTTTTATGGCTACACCTTC. As protein: CASSLVEGAPFYGYTF.